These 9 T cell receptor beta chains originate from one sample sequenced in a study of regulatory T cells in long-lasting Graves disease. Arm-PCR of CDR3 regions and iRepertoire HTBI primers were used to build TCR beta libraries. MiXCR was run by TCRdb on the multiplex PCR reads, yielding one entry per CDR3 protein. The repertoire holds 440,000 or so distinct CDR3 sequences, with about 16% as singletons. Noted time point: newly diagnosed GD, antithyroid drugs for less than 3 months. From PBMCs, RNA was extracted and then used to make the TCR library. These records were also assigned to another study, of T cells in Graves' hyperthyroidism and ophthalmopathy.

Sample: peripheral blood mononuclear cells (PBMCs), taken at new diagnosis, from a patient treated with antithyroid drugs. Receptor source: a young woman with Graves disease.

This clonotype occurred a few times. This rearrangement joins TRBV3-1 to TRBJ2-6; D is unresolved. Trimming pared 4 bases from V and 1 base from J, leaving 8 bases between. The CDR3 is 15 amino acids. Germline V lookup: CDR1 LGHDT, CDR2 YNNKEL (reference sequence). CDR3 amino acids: CASSPWGSGANVLTF. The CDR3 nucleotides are TGTGCCAGCAGCCCGTGGGGATCTGGGGCCAACGTCCTGACTTTC.

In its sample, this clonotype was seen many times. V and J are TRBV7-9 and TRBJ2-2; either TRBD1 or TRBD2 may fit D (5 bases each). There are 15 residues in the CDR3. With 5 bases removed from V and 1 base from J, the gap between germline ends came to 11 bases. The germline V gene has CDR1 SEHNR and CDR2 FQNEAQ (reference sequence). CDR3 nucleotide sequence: TGTGCCAGCAGCCAGGGACGGAAGAACACCGGGGAGCTGTTTTTT. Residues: CASSQGRKNTGELFF.

The CDR3 nucleotides read TGTGCCACCAGTGATTTTACGGTCAATCAGCCCCAGCATTTT. Protein product: CATSDFTVNQPQHF. The rearrangement uses TRBV24-1 and TRBJ1-5, with unresolved D. CDR1 KGHDR and CDR2 SFDVKD come from the germline V gene. CDR3 length equals 14 residues. Trimming stripped 1 base from V and 3 bases from J, with 6 bases between.

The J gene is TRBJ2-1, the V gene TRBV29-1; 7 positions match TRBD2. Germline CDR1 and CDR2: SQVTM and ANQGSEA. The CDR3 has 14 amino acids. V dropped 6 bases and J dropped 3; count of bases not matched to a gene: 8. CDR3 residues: CSVDTSAIYNEQFF. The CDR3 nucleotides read TGCAGCGTAGATACTAGCGCGATCTACAATGAGCAGTTCTTC.

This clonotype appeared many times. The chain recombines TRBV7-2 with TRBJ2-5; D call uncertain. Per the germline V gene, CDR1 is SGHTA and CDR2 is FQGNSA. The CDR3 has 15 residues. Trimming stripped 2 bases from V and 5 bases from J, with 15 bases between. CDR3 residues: CASSLSPNRVETQYF. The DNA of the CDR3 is TGTGCCAGCAGCTTATCGCCCAACCGGGTGGAGACCCAGTACTTC.

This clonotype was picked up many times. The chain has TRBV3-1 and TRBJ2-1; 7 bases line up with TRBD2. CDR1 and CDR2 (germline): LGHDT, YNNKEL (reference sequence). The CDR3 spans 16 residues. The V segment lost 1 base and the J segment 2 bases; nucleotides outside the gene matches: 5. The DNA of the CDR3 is TGTGCCAGCAGCCAAGCTGGGAGGGGCCCCTACAATGAGCAGTTCTTC. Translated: CASSQAGRGPYNEQFF.

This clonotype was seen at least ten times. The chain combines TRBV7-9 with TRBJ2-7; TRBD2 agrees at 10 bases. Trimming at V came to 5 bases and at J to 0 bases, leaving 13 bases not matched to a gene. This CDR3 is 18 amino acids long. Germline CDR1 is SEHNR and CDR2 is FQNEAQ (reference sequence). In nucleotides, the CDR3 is TGTGCCAGCAGCGGGCCACTAGCGGGGAGTACCTTCTCCTACGAGCAGTACTTC. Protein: CASSGPLAGSTFSYEQYF.

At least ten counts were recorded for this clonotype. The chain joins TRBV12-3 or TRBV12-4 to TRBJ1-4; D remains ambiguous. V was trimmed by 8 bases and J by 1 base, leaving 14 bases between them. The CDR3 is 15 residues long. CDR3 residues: CASGPNRGTNEKLFF. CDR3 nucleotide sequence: TGTGCCAGCGGGCCGAACCGGGGAACTAATGAAAAACTGTTTTTT.

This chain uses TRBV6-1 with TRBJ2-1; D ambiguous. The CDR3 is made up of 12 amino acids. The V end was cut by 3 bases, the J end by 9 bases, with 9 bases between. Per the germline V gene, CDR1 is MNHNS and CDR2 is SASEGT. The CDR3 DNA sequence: TGTGCCAGCAGTGACTCACGTGGTGAGCAGTTCTTC. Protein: CASSDSRGEQFF.